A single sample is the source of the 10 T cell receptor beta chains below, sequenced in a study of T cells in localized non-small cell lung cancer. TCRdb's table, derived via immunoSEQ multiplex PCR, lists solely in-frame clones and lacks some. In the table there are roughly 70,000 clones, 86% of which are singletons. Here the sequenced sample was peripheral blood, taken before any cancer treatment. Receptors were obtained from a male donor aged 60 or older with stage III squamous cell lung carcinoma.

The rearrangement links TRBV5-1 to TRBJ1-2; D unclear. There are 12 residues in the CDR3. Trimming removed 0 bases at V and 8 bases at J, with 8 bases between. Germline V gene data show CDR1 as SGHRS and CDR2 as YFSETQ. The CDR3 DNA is TGCGCCAGCAGCTTGGACAGAAGGGGCTACACCTTC. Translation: CASSLDRRGYTF.

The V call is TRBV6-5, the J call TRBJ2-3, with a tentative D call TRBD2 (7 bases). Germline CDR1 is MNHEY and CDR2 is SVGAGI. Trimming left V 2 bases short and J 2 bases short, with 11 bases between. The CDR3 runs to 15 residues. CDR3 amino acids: CASSYAGANTDTQYF. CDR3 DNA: TGTGCCAGCAGTTACGCGGGGGCGAACACAGATACGCAGTATTTT.

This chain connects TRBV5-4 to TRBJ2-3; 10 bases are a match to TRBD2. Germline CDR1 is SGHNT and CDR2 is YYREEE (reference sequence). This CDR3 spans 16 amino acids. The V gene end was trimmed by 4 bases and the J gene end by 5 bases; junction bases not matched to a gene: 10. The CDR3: CASSQSSGGAQDTQYF. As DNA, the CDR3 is TGTGCCAGCAGCCAATCTAGCGGGGGAGCTCAAGATACGCAGTATTTT.

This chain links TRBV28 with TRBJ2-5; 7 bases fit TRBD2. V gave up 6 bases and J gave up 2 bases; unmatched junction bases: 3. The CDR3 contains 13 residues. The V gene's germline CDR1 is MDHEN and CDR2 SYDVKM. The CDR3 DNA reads TGTGCCAGCAGAGGGAGGGCGCAAGAGACCCAGTACTTC. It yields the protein CASRGRAQETQYF.

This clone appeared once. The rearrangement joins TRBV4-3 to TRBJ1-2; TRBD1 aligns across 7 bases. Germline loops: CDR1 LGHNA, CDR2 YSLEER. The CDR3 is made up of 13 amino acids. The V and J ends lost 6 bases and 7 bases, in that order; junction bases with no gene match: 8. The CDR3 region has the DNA TGCGCCAGCAGGGGGGAGGGGGCGCTTGGCTACACCTTC. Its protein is CASRGEGALGYTF.

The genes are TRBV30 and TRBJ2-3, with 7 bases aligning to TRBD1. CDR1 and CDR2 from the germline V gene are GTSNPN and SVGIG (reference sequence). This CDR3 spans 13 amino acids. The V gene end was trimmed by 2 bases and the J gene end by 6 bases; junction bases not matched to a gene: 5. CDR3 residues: CAWSFRGLDTQYF. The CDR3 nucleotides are TGTGCCTGGAGTTTTAGGGGGCTGGATACGCAGTATTTT.

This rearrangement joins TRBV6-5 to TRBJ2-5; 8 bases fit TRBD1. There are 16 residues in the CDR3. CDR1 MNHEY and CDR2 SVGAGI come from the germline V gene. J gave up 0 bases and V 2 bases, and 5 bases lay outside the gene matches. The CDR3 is CASSYGTGTYQETQYF. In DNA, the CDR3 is TGTGCCAGCAGTTACGGGACAGGAACCTACCAAGAGACCCAGTACTTC.

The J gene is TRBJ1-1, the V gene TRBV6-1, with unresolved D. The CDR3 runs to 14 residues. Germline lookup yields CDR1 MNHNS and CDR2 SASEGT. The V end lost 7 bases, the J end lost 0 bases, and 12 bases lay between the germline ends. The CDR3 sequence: CASKPGPLNTEAFF. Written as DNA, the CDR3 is TGTGCCAGCAAACCCGGACCGTTGAACACTGAAGCTTTCTTT.

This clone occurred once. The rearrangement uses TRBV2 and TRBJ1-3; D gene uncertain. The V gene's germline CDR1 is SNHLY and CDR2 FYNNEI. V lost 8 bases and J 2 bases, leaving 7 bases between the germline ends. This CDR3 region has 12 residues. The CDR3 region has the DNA TGTGCCAGCTCGACAACTGGAAACACCATATATTTT. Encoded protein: CASSTTGNTIYF.

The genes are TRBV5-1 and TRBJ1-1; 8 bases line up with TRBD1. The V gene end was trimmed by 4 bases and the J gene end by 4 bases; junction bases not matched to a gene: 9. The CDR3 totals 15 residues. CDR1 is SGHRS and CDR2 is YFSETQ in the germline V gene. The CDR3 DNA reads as TGCGCCAGCAGCGCGACAGGGGTCGGGGGCACTGAAGCTTTCTTT. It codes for CASSATGVGGTEAFF. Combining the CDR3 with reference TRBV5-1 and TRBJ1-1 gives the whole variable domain KAGVTQTPRYLIKTRGQQVTLSCSPISGHRSVSWYQQTPGQGLQFLFEYFSETQRNKGNFPGRFSGRQFSNSRSEMNVSTLELGDSALYLCASSATGVGGTEAFFGQGTRLTVV.